This T cell receptor beta chain was identified in a study of cytomegalovirus exposure and HLA in healthy donors. V gave up 7 bases and J gave up 0 bases, with 3 bases separating them. The germline CDR1 and CDR2 sequences are SQVTM and ANQGSEA. CDR3 length: 10 amino acids. PCR involved 60 Vbeta and 13 Jbeta primers. TCRdb's copy holds only in-frame clones and misses some; the assay was immunoSEQ multiplex PCR. Found here are 80,000 to 100,000 clones, about 81% of them singletons; the top ten hold around 9.9%. The chain is built from TRBV29-1 and TRBJ1-1; D ambiguous. This receptor was taken from a man younger than 35 in good health and CMV-seropositive. Sequencing used PBMCs. This CDR3 reads CSAVNTEAFF. The CDR3 DNA is TGCAGCGCAGTGAACACTGAAGCTTTCTTT.